These T cell receptor beta chains were read from a single sample in a study of response to subunit inactivated influenza vaccine. MiXCR, applied by TCRdb to the RT-PCR reads, yields one record per CDR3 protein. The sample records approximately 500,000 distinct CDR3 sequences, over 10% being singletons. The material was PBMCs from blood, obtained more than 35 days after vaccination. The receptor source for this set is a man aged 50 to 59 who received an inactivated influenza vaccine. Both conserved end residues are part of each CDR3. A D gene is named only where the DNA matches it firmly. Some rows mark clone size as missing; the rest say once, few, many or name a class of expanded clone.

d_call: NA; clone_size: few; v_call: TRBV20-1; j_call: TRBJ2-1; cdr3_nt: TGCAGTGCTAGAGATGGGGGGCTTAAATTCTTC; cdr3_aa: CSARDGGLKFF
d_call: NA; clone_size: NA; v_call: TRBV10-2; j_call: TRBJ2-3; cdr3_nt: TGCGCCAGCAGTGAGTGGGGGCAAGTTTCAGATACGCAGTATTTT; cdr3_aa: CASSEWGQVSDTQYF
d_call: TRBD1; clone_size: many; v_call: TRBV6-5; j_call: TRBJ1-1; cdr3_nt: TGTGCCAGCAGTTTAACAGGGGAGAACACTGAAGCTTTCTTT; cdr3_aa: CASSLTGENTEAFF
d_call: NA; clone_size: few; v_call: TRBV5-4; j_call: TRBJ1-1; cdr3_nt: TGTGCCAGCAGCTCGGAAATGAGGGATGAAGCTTTCTTT; cdr3_aa: CASSSEMRDEAFF
d_call: NA; clone_size: few; v_call: TRBV21-1; j_call: TRBJ2-3; cdr3_nt: TGTGCCAGCAGCAGCGGACAGTACGCTAGCACAGATACGCAGTATTTT; cdr3_aa: CASSSGQYASTDTQYF
d_call: NA; clone_size: few; v_call: TRBV20-1; j_call: TRBJ1-2; cdr3_nt: TGCAGTGCCGGGGGTGGGTATGGCTACACCTTC; cdr3_aa: CSAGGGYGYTF
d_call: NA; clone_size: NA; v_call: TRBV2; j_call: TRBJ2-5; cdr3_nt: TGTGCCAGCAGTAAGCAGGCGGTTGACCAGTACTTC; cdr3_aa: CASSKQAVDQYF
d_call: NA; clone_size: NA; v_call: TRBV29-1; j_call: TRBJ2-3; cdr3_nt: TGCAGCGTGGGGTATGGGAACACAGATACGCAGTATTTT; cdr3_aa: CSVGYGNTDTQYF
d_call: NA; clone_size: NA; v_call: TRBV7-6; j_call: TRBJ2-7; cdr3_nt: TGTGCCAGCAGCTTAGAAGGGGGGGCTAGCGGAGGGGAGCAGTACTTC; cdr3_aa: CASSLEGGASGGEQYF
d_call: TRBD1; clone_size: NA; v_call: TRBV6-2/TRBV6-3; j_call: TRBJ1-2; cdr3_nt: TGTGCCAGCACCTCCAGGGGGATCTCCGTGCGAGGCTACACCTTC; cdr3_aa: CASTSRGISVRGYTF
d_call: TRBD2; clone_size: few; v_call: TRBV27; j_call: TRBJ2-3; cdr3_nt: TGTGCCAGCAGTTCGTTAGCGGGGGGCCTTGGAGATACGCAGTATTTT; cdr3_aa: CASSSLAGGLGDTQYF
d_call: TRBD1; clone_size: NA; v_call: TRBV7-6; j_call: TRBJ2-7; cdr3_nt: TGTGCCAGCAGCTTAGAAGACAGGGTGATCTACGAGCAGTACTTC; cdr3_aa: CASSLEDRVIYEQYF
d_call: NA; clone_size: NA; v_call: TRBV11-2; j_call: TRBJ1-2; cdr3_nt: TGTGCCAGCAGCTCGGTCTGGGAAAGTGGAGCTAACTATGGCTACACCTTC; cdr3_aa: CASSSVWESGANYGYTF
d_call: NA; clone_size: few; v_call: TRBV7-2; j_call: TRBJ2-3; cdr3_nt: TGTGCCAGCAGCTTAGCGCGCTCACAGGACGCGGGGACGCAGTATTTT; cdr3_aa: CASSLARSQDAGTQYF
d_call: TRBD2; clone_size: many; v_call: TRBV10-3; j_call: TRBJ2-3; cdr3_nt: TGTGCCATCAGGGGGACTAGCGGGGGGGATTCCACAGATACGCAGTATTTT; cdr3_aa: CAIRGTSGGDSTDTQYF
d_call: TRBD1; clone_size: NA; v_call: TRBV11-3; j_call: TRBJ2-1; cdr3_nt: TGTGCCAGCAGCCGGAGCTTCAGGGGGCCCAATGAGCAGTTCTTC; cdr3_aa: CASSRSFRGPNEQFF
d_call: TRBD1; clone_size: NA; v_call: TRBV11-2; j_call: TRBJ2-7; cdr3_nt: TGTGCCAGCAGCTTTCTGGACAGGGCTTTTTACGAGCAGTACTTC; cdr3_aa: CASSFLDRAFYEQYF
d_call: NA; clone_size: few; v_call: TRBV6-2/TRBV6-3; j_call: TRBJ1-5; cdr3_nt: TGTGCCAGCAGTTCGATAGACGGACTAAATCAGCCCCAGCATTTT; cdr3_aa: CASSSIDGLNQPQHF
d_call: NA; clone_size: few; v_call: TRBV25-1; j_call: TRBJ1-6; cdr3_nt: TGTGCCAGCAGTGAATATAGGGATTCTAATTCACCCCTCCACTTT; cdr3_aa: CASSEYRDSNSPLHF
d_call: TRBD2; clone_size: NA; v_call: TRBV27; j_call: TRBJ2-2; cdr3_nt: TGTGCCAGCAAGGCTAGCGGGGGGCGGAGGACCGGGGAGCTGTTTTTT; cdr3_aa: CASKASGGRRTGELFF
d_call: TRBD1; clone_size: NA; v_call: TRBV4-3; j_call: TRBJ2-3; cdr3_nt: TGCGCCAGCAGCCGAGCGGACAGGGGAGGCACAGATACGCAGTATTTT; cdr3_aa: CASSRADRGGTDTQYF
d_call: NA; clone_size: NA; v_call: TRBV3-1; j_call: TRBJ2-7; cdr3_nt: TGTGCCAGCAGCCAAGATGTGACAGGCCAGTACTTC; cdr3_aa: CASSQDVTGQYF
d_call: NA; clone_size: few; v_call: TRBV15; j_call: TRBJ1-2; cdr3_nt: TGTGCCACCAGCAGAGATCTGAAGGGTACTGGCTACACCTTC; cdr3_aa: CATSRDLKGTGYTF
d_call: NA; clone_size: few; v_call: TRBV12-3/TRBV12-4; j_call: TRBJ2-2; cdr3_nt: TGTGCCAGCAGTTCGGTGATCACCGGGGAGCTGTTTTTT; cdr3_aa: CASSSVITGELFF